A selection of T cell receptor beta chains follows, all from one sample in a study of technical replicates of blood from a handful of donors. The repertoire was sequenced with immunoSEQ multiplex PCR; TCRdb's copy has only in-frame clones and lacks some. The table shows tens of thousands of clones, with 95% to 97% occurring only once. Sequencing was performed on T cells isolated from PBMCs. The origin of the receptors is a human donor in good health. The CDR3 runs from the conserved cysteine through the conserved F or W. The D gene is left open where the match is weak. Expanded clones get a size class; other rows say once, few or many, or leave the size out.

cdr3_aa cdr3_nt j_call d_call v_call clone_size
CASSTLQGVTGELFF TGTGCCAGTAGTACTTTACAGGGCGTCACCGGGGAGCTGTTTTTT TRBJ2-2 - TRBV19 once
CASSTMTGSGGAFF TGTGCCAGCAGTACAATGACAGGGAGTGGAGGAGCTTTCTTT TRBJ1-1 TRBD1 TRBV2 -
CASSWGTLAGGPNTQYF TGTGCCAGCAGCTGGGGGACTCTAGCGGGAGGGCCTAATACGCAGTATTTT TRBJ2-3 TRBD2 TRBV7-9 -
CAWSVLSSYGYTF TGTGCCTGGAGTGTACTAAGCTCCTATGGCTACACCTTC TRBJ1-2 - TRBV30 -
CASSLGSLGSGNTQYF TGTGCCAGCAGCTTAGGGTCCTTGGGTAGCGGGAATACGCAGTATTTT TRBJ2-3 TRBD2 TRBV7-2 -
CASSLSGAGAYEQYF TGTGCCAGCAGCCTAAGCGGGGCGGGAGCCTACGAGCAGTACTTC TRBJ2-7 TRBD2 TRBV11-1 -
CASSYGGNEQYF TGTGCCAGCAGTTACGGGGGGAACGAGCAGTACTTC TRBJ2-7 - TRBV6-5 -
CASKQGAEANYGYTF TGTGCCAGTAAACAGGGGGCCGAGGCTAACTATGGCTACACCTTC TRBJ1-2 TRBD1 TRBV19 -
CASTGQGGIGEAFF TGTGCCAGTACCGGACAGGGAGGGATTGGTGAAGCTTTCTTT TRBJ1-1 TRBD1 TRBV19 -
CASTTLARNEQFF TGTGCCAGCACCACACTAGCGAGGAATGAGCAGTTCTTC TRBJ2-1 TRBD2 TRBV6-5 -
CASNPGQPNTGELFF TGTGCCAGTAACCCGGGACAGCCGAACACCGGGGAGCTGTTTTTT TRBJ2-2 TRBD1 TRBV19 -
CASSLGTLTEAFF TGTGCCAGCAGTTTGGGGACACTGACTGAAGCTTTCTTT TRBJ1-1 - TRBV28 -
CASGLVAGSGNTIYF TGTGCTAGTGGTTTGGTAGCCGGCTCTGGAAACACCATATATTTT TRBJ1-3 - TRBV12-5 -
CASSSFGGFAGELFF TGTGCCAGCAGCAGCTTCGGGGGATTCGCCGGGGAGCTGTTTTTT TRBJ2-2 - TRBV21-1 -
CASIPSKDEQYF TGTGCCAGCATTCCTAGCAAGGACGAGCAGTACTTC TRBJ2-7 - TRBV6-1 -
CASSPRTGTDTQYF TGTGCCAGCAGCCCCCGAACTGGCACAGATACGCAGTATTTT TRBJ2-3 - TRBV9 -
CASSGIAGGPRTDTQYF TGTGCCAGCAGTGGTATAGCGGGAGGGCCCCGGACAGATACGCAGTATTTT TRBJ2-3 TRBD2 TRBV6-4 -